This T cell receptor (beta chain) was profiled in a study of T cell changes during pregnancy in multiple sclerosis. Assay used: immunoSEQ multiplex PCR; TCRdb lists only in-frame clones, some missing. The sample yields fewer than 65,000 clones, roughly nine tenths seen once. Germline values: CDR1 SNHLY, CDR2 FYNNEI. This CDR3 has 15 amino acids. V lost 2 bases and J 2 bases, leaving 13 bases between the germline ends. The chain joins TRBV2 to TRBJ2-7; a weak D match, TRBD1 (5 bases). The sample in question was peripheral blood, obtained before pregnancy. The TCR originated in a female donor with multiple sclerosis, enrolled in a pregnancy study. The CDR3 loop reads CASSERGGSTYEQYF. For the CDR3, the DNA is TGTGCCAGCAGTGAAAGGGGTGGCAGCACCTACGAGCAGTACTTC.